A single sample gave rise to the 18 T cell receptor beta chains below, sequenced in a study of T cell changes during pregnancy in multiple sclerosis. Sequencing was performed with immunoSEQ multiplex PCR; in TCRdb, only in-frame clones are kept and a portion is missing. The data contain approximately 41,000 clones, around 90% of them singletons. Sequenced material: CD8+ T cells from peripheral blood mononuclear cells, taken in the first trimester of pregnancy. Source of these receptors: a female donor with multiple sclerosis, enrolled in a pregnancy study.

The chain recombines TRBV2 with TRBJ2-3; 14 bases map to TRBD2. The V gene's germline CDR1 is SNHLY and CDR2 FYNNEI. The length of the CDR3 is 14 residues. Trimming cost V 7 bases and J 10 bases; bases outside gene matches: 7. CDR3 DNA: TGTGCCAGCATGGGACTAGCGGGAGAATTTTCGCAGTATTTT. Its protein product is CASMGLAGEFSQYF.

The chain recombines TRBV7-8 with TRBJ1-1; D call uncertain. Germline V lookup: CDR1 SGHVS, CDR2 FQNEAQ. CDR3 length equals 14 residues. The germline V and J ends were trimmed by 4 bases and 0 bases, with 9 bases remaining between them. The CDR3 region is CASSWGAMNTEAFF. CDR3 coding DNA: TGTGCCAGCAGCTGGGGAGCTATGAACACTGAAGCTTTCTTT.

The gene calls are TRBV30 and TRBJ2-3; 10 nucleotides align to TRBD2. The CDR3 covers 16 residues. After removal of 2 bases from V and 4 bases from J, the junction contained 9 bases not matched to a gene. Per the germline V gene, CDR1 is GTSNPN and CDR2 is SVGIG (reference sequence). The CDR3, as DNA: TGTGCCTGGAGTTTTTCTTTCGGACTAGCGGCAGATACGCAGTATTTT. This translates into CAWSFSFGLAADTQYF.

The chain links TRBV5-6 to TRBJ1-5, with TRBD1 as a possible D gene (5 bases). The CDR3 is 16 amino acids. The germline V gene encodes CDR1 SGHDT and CDR2 YYEEEE. The V gene lost 1 base and the J gene lost 7 bases, with 18 bases spanning the gap. CDR3 nucleotides: TGTGCCAGCAGCTTGACGGTGAAGGGGATGTCGCAGCCCCAGCATTTT. Amino acid sequence: CASSLTVKGMSQPQHF.

About this clone itself: The junction shows a germline mismatch at one end, possibly a read error. V and J are TRBV4-3 and TRBJ1-2, with D possibly TRBD1 on 5 matching bases. The CDR3 runs to 16 residues. CDR1 and CDR2 (germline): LGHNA, YSLEER. The CDR3: CASSPVQGLANDGYTF. In DNA form, the CDR3 reads TGCGCCAGCAGCCCCGTGCAGGGCCTTGCTAACGATGGCTACACCTTC.

The CDR3 nucleotides are TGTGCCAGCAGCTATCGACATGCTGAAAAACTGTTTTTT. Protein sequence: CASSYRHAEKLFF. The rearrangement joins TRBV7-9 to TRBJ1-4; no reliable D call. Germline V gene data show CDR1 as SEHNR and CDR2 as FQNEAQ (reference sequence). V was clipped by 4 bases and J by 7 bases, with 10 bases between them. This CDR3 is 13 amino acids long.

The V call is TRBV19, the J call TRBJ1-1; D ambiguous. Germline V gives CDR1 LNHDA, CDR2 SQIVND (reference sequence). The CDR3 length is 13 residues. The germline V and J ends were trimmed by 5 bases and 0 bases, with 7 bases remaining between them. For the CDR3, the DNA is TGTGCCAGTAGTCCCAGTATGAACACTGAAGCTTTCTTT. Its translation is CASSPSMNTEAFF.

V is TRBV4-1 and J is TRBJ2-1, with 11 nucleotides matching TRBD2. The length of the CDR3 is 16 residues. Trimming took 4 bases from V and 7 from J; bases not matched to a gene: 9. Germline V lookup: CDR1 MGHRA, CDR2 YSYEKL. CDR3 DNA sequence: TGCGCCAGCAGCCCGGGGGCTAGCGGGAGGCAAAATGAGCAGTTCTTC. Its translation is CASSPGASGRQNEQFF.

This sequence joins TRBV4-3 and TRBJ1-3; D may be TRBD1 (6 bases). Trimming stripped 2 bases from V and 2 bases from J, with 16 bases between. The CDR3 runs 17 residues. Germline V lookup: CDR1 LGHNA, CDR2 YSLEER. Here the CDR3 reads CASSQSLGGQTGNTIYF. In DNA, the CDR3 is TGCGCCAGCAGCCAAAGTCTGGGGGGGCAGACTGGAAACACCATATATTTT.

This clone has just one count. The chain employs TRBV27 and TRBJ1-2; 9 positions match TRBD1. The ends lost 2 bases at V and 7 bases at J; junction bases unmatched: 8. There are 15 residues in the CDR3. In germline, CDR1 is MNHEY, CDR2 SMNVEV (reference sequence). The CDR3 region has the DNA TGTGCCAGCAGTTTAGCACAGGGGGCAGGTAGTGGCTACACCTTC. This translates into CASSLAQGAGSGYTF.

In DNA form, the CDR3 reads TGTGCCAGCATCCCAAGGGGCGATAGCACAGATACGCAGTATTTT. Protein product: CASIPRGDSTDTQYF. The V gene is TRBV5-8, the J gene TRBJ2-3; perhaps TRBD1 as D (5 bases). The CDR3 sequence is 15 residues long. Germline V gene data show CDR1 as SGHTS and CDR2 as YDEGEE. V gave up 6 bases and J gave up 0 bases, with 14 bases separating them.

V is TRBV7-9 and J is TRBJ2-3, with 7 bases lining up with TRBD2. This CDR3 spans 17 amino acids. CDR1 SEHNR and CDR2 FQNEAQ come from the germline V gene (reference sequence). J lost 1 base, V lost 4 bases, and 11 bases had no gene match. The CDR3 nucleotides read TGTGCCAGCAGCTCTACAATAGCGGGTCGGGGCACAGATACGCAGTATTTT. Translated: CASSSTIAGRGTDTQYF.

This clone appeared once. The chain has TRBV19 and TRBJ2-1; 7 bases align to TRBD2. The CDR3 spans 14 residues. Germline assignment: CDR1 LNHDA and CDR2 SQIVND (reference sequence). V lost 7 bases, J lost 4 bases, and 7 bases stayed unmatched. CDR3 nucleotides: TGTGCCAGTACCCCGGGTAGCGGGTACAATGAGCAGTTCTTC. Residues: CASTPGSGYNEQFF.

The chain uses TRBV7-9 and TRBJ1-2; D remains ambiguous. The V gene's germline CDR1 is SEHNR and CDR2 FQNEAQ (reference sequence). The length of the CDR3 is 13 residues. The ends were cut back, 5 bases at V and 1 base at J, with 8 bases in the middle. CDR3 sequence (DNA): TGTGCCAGCAGCCAAACATTTAACTATGGCTACACCTTC. Its translation is CASSQTFNYGYTF.

The V gene is TRBV11-2, the J gene TRBJ2-3; a possible D gene is TRBD2 (6 bases). The length of the CDR3 is 16 residues. CDR1 SGHAT and CDR2 FQNNGV come from the germline V gene. V lost 2 bases and J lost 2, with 14 bases in between. The CDR3 reads CASSLSVAEDTDTQYF. The CDR3, as DNA: TGTGCCAGCAGCTTATCTGTAGCGGAGGACACAGATACGCAGTATTTT.

The genes are TRBV6-5 and TRBJ2-7, with a possible D match to TRBD1 (6 bases). Trimming cost V 3 bases and J 0 bases, with 12 bases left between them. Germline loops: CDR1 MNHEY, CDR2 SVGAGI. The CDR3 spans 15 residues. CDR3 nucleotides: TGTGCCAGCAGTTATTCGGACAGCAGCTCCTACGAGCAGTACTTC. Translating it yields CASSYSDSSSYEQYF.

The chain recombines TRBV19 with TRBJ1-1; D unclear. The CDR3 spans 10 residues. The germline gives CDR1 LNHDA, CDR2 SQIVND (reference sequence). The germline V and J ends were trimmed by 6 bases and 4 bases, with 3 bases remaining between them. The CDR3 here is CASRSTEAFF. CDR3 sequence (DNA): TGTGCCAGTAGGAGCACTGAAGCTTTCTTT.

This chain uses TRBV25-1 with TRBJ1-1; 8 nucleotides match TRBD1. J lost 2 bases, V lost 7 bases, and 9 bases had no gene match. Per germline, CDR1 MGHDK and CDR2 SYGVNS. The CDR3 has 15 amino acids. CDR3 sequence (DNA): TGTGCCAGCAACCCTACAGGACAGGGCAACACTGAAGCTTTCTTT. It specifies CASNPTGQGNTEAFF.